This TCR beta chain was observed in a study of blood T cell repertoires in COVID-19 (dated by TCRdb to 2018 to 2021). Regarding the research as a whole: Samples covering the acute and convalescent phases of COVID-19 were provided by collaborators in the United States, Italy and Spain. The material from the prospective study consisted of cDNA or gDNA derived from T cells, B-cell-depleted T cells, or PBMCs. Deeply sampled blood TCRbeta repertoires from subjects exposed to, actively infected with, or recovered from COVID-19 were included in the dataset. The repertoires were released in a freely available public database meant as a resource for research on the immune response to SARS-CoV-2. The samples were drawn from the first 160 participants of the ongoing ImmuneRACE study and from about 1,200 subjects provided by 6 global collaborators. A de-identified subject ID, COVID-19 status, age in years and sex were almost always included in the sample metadata. Where available, HLA class I and class II types were obtained from metadata supplied by the sample provider rather than from assay-based typing.

Collaborating institutions collected whole blood in K2EDTA tubes following their own protocols. For TCRbeta analysis, collaborators shipped samples in one of three forms: frozen whole blood, isolated PBMCs, or DNA extracted from either of those sample types. The paper as a whole reports these results and caveats: Clinical and demographic metadata were provided uncurated, with the amount varying by source and participant.

Compared with germline, V lacks 11 bases and J lacks 5 bases; bases without a gene match: 7. From a lookup of the germline V gene, CDR1 and CDR2 are ENHRY and SYGVKD. The CDR3 runs 13 residues from the cysteine to the phenylalanine. The entry retains the CDR3 DNA only, 39 bases that are in frame from base 1. TCRbeta CDR3 regions were amplified from genomic DNA using the immunoSEQ Assay, a bias-controlled multiplex PCR. Under the source paper's analysis protocol: Within the assay, amplification of reference gene primers was used to estimate how many nucleated cells each sample contained. To quantify the absolute abundance of each unique TCRbeta CDR3 rearrangement, sequence reads were collapsed and filtered. For each sample, productive Simpson clonality was calculated by taking the square root of Simpson's diversity index across productive rearrangements. This immuneACCESS table, as held by TCRdb, lists in-frame sequences with V and J called but not all clones. Of the missing ones, under half trace to an unresolved V gene in checked studies; the others have no known cause. The DNA gave D and trimming, while V, J and clone size come from that table. The sample yields 150,000 or so clones; about 88% were counted once. 15% to 20% of the sample lies in the top ten.

A note on this clone: The antigen this receptor binds is unknown. No per-base quality is available; no much larger clone lies one base away.

The sequencing sample was made of peripheral blood. The sequence joins TRBV10-3 to TRBJ1-4; 8 of the junction bases match TRBD1. The origin of this receptor is an elderly woman with acute or convalescent COVID-19. In nucleotides, the sequence is TGTGCCTTGTCCCGGGACAGGAATGAAAAACTGTTTTTT. It encodes CALSRDRNEKLFF.